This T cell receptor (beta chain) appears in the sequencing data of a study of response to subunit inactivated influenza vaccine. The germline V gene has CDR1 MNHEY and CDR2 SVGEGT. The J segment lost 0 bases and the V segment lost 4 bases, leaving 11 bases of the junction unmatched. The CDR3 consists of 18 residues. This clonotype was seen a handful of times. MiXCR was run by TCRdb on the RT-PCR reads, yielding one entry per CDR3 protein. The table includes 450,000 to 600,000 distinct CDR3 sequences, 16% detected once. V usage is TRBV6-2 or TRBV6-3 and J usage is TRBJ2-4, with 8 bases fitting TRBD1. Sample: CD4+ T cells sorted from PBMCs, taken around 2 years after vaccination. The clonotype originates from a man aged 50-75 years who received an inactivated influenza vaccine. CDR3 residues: CASSFSSDRDIAKNIQYF. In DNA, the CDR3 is TGTGCCAGCAGTTTCTCCTCGGACAGGGACATAGCCAAAAACATTCAGTACTTC.